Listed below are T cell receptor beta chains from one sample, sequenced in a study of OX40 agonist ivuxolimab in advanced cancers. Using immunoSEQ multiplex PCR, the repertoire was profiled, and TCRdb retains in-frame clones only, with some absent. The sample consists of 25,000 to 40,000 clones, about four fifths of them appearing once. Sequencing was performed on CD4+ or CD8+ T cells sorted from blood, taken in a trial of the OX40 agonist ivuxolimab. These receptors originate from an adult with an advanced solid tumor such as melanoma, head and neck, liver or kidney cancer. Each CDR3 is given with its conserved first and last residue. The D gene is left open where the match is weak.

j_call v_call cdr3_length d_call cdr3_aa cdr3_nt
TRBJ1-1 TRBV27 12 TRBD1 CASRPQGAEAFF TGTGCCAGCAGACCGCAGGGGGCTGAAGCTTTCTTT
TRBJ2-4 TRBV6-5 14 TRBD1 CASSPGTELNIQYF TGTGCCAGCAGCCCCGGGACAGAATTAAACATTCAGTACTTC
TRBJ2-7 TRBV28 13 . CASSTPVSYEQYF TGTGCCAGCAGTACCCCTGTCTCCTACGAGCAGTACTTC
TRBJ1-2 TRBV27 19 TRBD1 CASSLGQDRGRLINYGYTF TGTGCCAGCAGTTTAGGGCAAGACAGGGGGCGTCTTATTAACTATGGCTACACCTTC
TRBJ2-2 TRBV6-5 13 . CASSYLNTGELFF TGTGCCAGCAGTTACCTGAACACCGGGGAGCTGTTTTTT
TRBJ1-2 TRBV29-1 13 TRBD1 CSALGQGARGYTF TGCAGCGCTCTGGGACAGGGGGCGAGGGGCTACACCTTC
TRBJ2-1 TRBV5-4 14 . CASSYRALYNEQFF TGTGCCAGCAGTTATCGGGCCCTGTACAATGAGCAGTTCTTC
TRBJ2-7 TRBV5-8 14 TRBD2 CASSSTREDDEQYF TGTGCCAGCAGCTCCACCCGGGAGGATGACGAGCAGTACTTC
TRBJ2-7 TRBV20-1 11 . CSARQTYEQYF TGCAGTGCTAGACAGACCTACGAGCAGTACTTC
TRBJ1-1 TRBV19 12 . CASSIGRTEAFF TGTGCCAGTAGTATTGGTAGGACTGAAGCTTTCTTT